The clone carrying this TCR beta chain has a single count. As yet, its antigen is unknown. The data derive from a study of CD8 T cells in Susac syndrome. Study-level information: Patients with Susac syndrome were therapy-naive, on corticosteroids, or on intravenous immunoglobulin alone at the time that blood was drawn.

Overall study results and limits: CD8+ clonal expansion in Susac peaked in TEMRA cells and active patients.

After extraction with the RNeasy kit, about 0.45 to 1 ug of the RNA was reverse transcribed using random hexamers. TCRdb passed the immunoSEQ multiplex PCR reads through MiXCR, listing each CDR3 protein once. The data hold about 76,000 distinct CDR3 sequences, with 85% to 95% observed a single time. Germline V gene sequence: CDR1 MNHEY, CDR2 SVGAGI. The V and J ends lost 5 bases and 8 bases respectively, with 15 bases between them. The CDR3 sequence is 13 residues long. The chain uses TRBV6-5 and TRBJ1-2, with D perhaps TRBD1 (5 bases). The sample taken for sequencing was CD8+ T cells from PBMCs. The TCR sequence derives from a human donor with Susac syndrome. The CDR3 protein is CASSPGTRIGYTF. CDR3 nucleotides: TGTGCCAGCAGTCCCGGGACTCGGATCGGCTACACCTTC.